What follows are 23 T cell receptor beta chains derived from one specimen sequenced in a study of beta chain features in type 1 diabetes. Their antigen targets remain unknown. Study-wide findings and caveats: Across all four CD4+ subsets, people with type 1 diabetes showed modestly shorter TCRB CDR3s.

Of the isolated RNA, all was reverse transcribed, and so the sequenced material was expressed TCRB transcripts. Generated by immunoSEQ multiplex PCR, the TCRdb table keeps only in-frame clones and is missing some. The sample records roughly 290,000 clones, roughly 15% being singletons. Material: naive CD4+ T cells from blood. The receptors were gathered from a man aged 18 to 29 with type 1 diabetes.

The J gene is TRBJ1-5, the V gene TRBV27, with TRBD1 as a possible D gene (5 bases). V lost 5 bases to trimming and J lost 6 bases, with 14 bases between them. The CDR3 extends over 14 amino acids. CDR1 and CDR2 from the germline V gene are MNHEY and SMNVEV (reference sequence). Written as DNA, the CDR3 is TGTGCCAGCAGTCCAGGGAAAAGGGGTCAGCCCCAGCATTTT. Amino acid sequence: CASSPGKRGQPQHF.

The chain joins TRBV30 to TRBJ2-1, with D perhaps TRBD1 (6 bases). In germline, CDR1 is GTSNPN, CDR2 SVGIG (reference sequence). The CDR3 runs 15 residues. Trimming pared 3 bases from V and 4 bases from J, leaving 16 bases between. This CDR3 reads CAWRNQDSPYNEQFF. CDR3 nucleotides: TGTGCCTGGAGAAACCAGGACAGTCCGTACAATGAGCAGTTCTTC.

The chain recombines TRBV28 with TRBJ2-1; possible D gene TRBD2, 5 bases. Trimming removed 7 bases from V and 8 bases from J, with 9 bases in between. The CDR3 totals 11 residues. Germline V CDR1 and CDR2: MDHEN, SYDVKM. CDR3 in amino acids: CASTGSDEQFF. The DNA for the CDR3 is TGTGCCAGCACTGGGAGCGATGAGCAGTTCTTC.

As regards this clone: Germline and junction disagree at one end, which may indicate a read error. This chain joins TRBV28 and TRBJ2-1; the match to TRBD2 covers 9 bases. The CDR3 consists of 17 residues. CDR1 is MDHEN, CDR2 SYDVKM, per germline. In DNA, the CDR3 is TGTGCCAGCAGCCCCCGGCTGGGAGCGGGGGGACTTTCCCTTTGGATCTTC. Translated, it gives CASSPRLGAGGLSLWIF.

This clone was counted a few times. The chain recombines TRBV7-2 with TRBJ2-1; 11 bases align to TRBD2. CDR3 size: 17 residues. Germline V lookup: CDR1 SGHTA, CDR2 FQGNSA. V lost 2 bases, J lost 4 bases, and 7 bases stayed unmatched. The CDR3 reads CASSLLSGGAVYNEQFF. DNA for the CDR3: TGTGCCAGCAGCTTACTTAGCGGGGGGGCGGTTTACAATGAGCAGTTCTTC. The full variable domain, in which reference TRBV7-2 and TRBJ2-1 provide the parts outside the CDR3, is GAGVSQSPSNKVTEKGKDVELRCDPISGHTALYWYRQSLGQGLEFLIYFQGNSAPDKSGLPSDRFSAERTGGSVSTLTIQRTQQEDSAVYLCASSLLSGGAVYNEQFFGPGTRLTVL.

This clone was seen only a few times. The chain is built from TRBV9 and TRBJ2-7; D is possibly TRBD1 (5 bases). V was shortened by 4 bases and J by 2 bases, with 7 bases between the two germline ends. The CDR3 totals 12 residues. Germline V lookup: CDR1 SGDLS, CDR2 YYNGEE. The CDR3 spells CASSQGAYEQYF. For the CDR3, the DNA is TGTGCCAGCAGCCAAGGGGCCTACGAGCAGTACTTC. Full variable domain (missing parts from reference TRBV9 and TRBJ2-7): DSGVTQTPKHLITATGQRVTLRCSPRSGDLSVYWYQQSLDQGLQFLIQYYNGEERAKGNILERFSAQQFPDLHSELNLSSLELGDSALYFCASSQGAYEQYFGPGTRLTVT.

The chain uses TRBV4-3 and TRBJ2-7, with 8 bases identical to TRBD2. Germline CDR1 and CDR2: LGHNA and YSLEER. There are 13 residues in the CDR3. With 4 bases clipped from V and 6 bases from J, the junction kept 5 bases outside the gene matches. CDR3 region: CASSPGLVGEQYF. Here the CDR3 DNA reads TGCGCCAGCAGCCCGGGACTAGTGGGCGAGCAGTACTTC.

This clone has just a few counts. V and J are TRBV7-6 and TRBJ2-1; D unclear. Germline values: CDR1 SGHVS, CDR2 FNYEAQ. V shed 4 bases and J shed 5 bases, with 9 bases lying between them. CDR3 length equals 13 residues. CDR3 DNA sequence: TGTGCCAGCAGCTCCGCGGAGAACAATGAGCAGTTCTTC. Translation: CASSSAENNEQFF.

The chain recombines TRBV4-1 with TRBJ2-1, with D perhaps matching TRBD1 (6 bases). Germline V gene lookup returns CDR1 MGHRA and CDR2 YSYEKL. CDR3 size: 15 residues. The V end lost 4 bases, the J end lost 4 bases, and 14 bases lay between the germline ends. The CDR3, as DNA: TGCGCCAGCAGCCCCACCAGGGGAATGTACAATGAGCAGTTCTTC. Encoded protein: CASSPTRGMYNEQFF.

V and J are TRBV7-2 and TRBJ2-7; D gene unclear. V was clipped by 0 bases and J by 6 bases, with 9 bases between them. The CDR3 has 13 residues. The germline CDR1 and CDR2 sequences are SGHTA and FQGNSA. CDR3: CASSLATTSEQYF. For the CDR3, the DNA is TGTGCCAGCAGCTTAGCGACAACCTCCGAGCAGTACTTC.

The chain links TRBV2 to TRBJ2-1; TRBD1 matches 7 bases. The germline gives CDR1 SNHLY, CDR2 FYNNEI. The trim removed 6 bases at V and 0 bases at J, leaving 8 bases unmatched. This CDR3 spans 16 amino acids. The CDR3 DNA sequence: TGTGCCAGCAGATACCGACAGGGAAGCTCCTACAATGAGCAGTTCTTC. It encodes CASRYRQGSSYNEQFF.

V usage is TRBV9 and J usage is TRBJ1-1; tentatively, D is TRBD1 (6 bases). Germline CDR1 is SGDLS and CDR2 is YYNGEE. CDR3 length: 12 residues. The V gene lost 0 bases and the J gene lost 10 bases, with 10 bases spanning the gap. The CDR3, as DNA: TGTGCCAGCAGCGTAGGGCAGGGGCGAGCTTTCTTT. It translates to CASSVGQGRAFF.

This clone was counted a few times. The CDR3 sequence is CASSAASNTEAFF. The CDR3 region has the DNA TGTGCCAGCAGCGCCGCAAGCAACACTGAAGCTTTCTTT. The chain links TRBV6-4 to TRBJ1-1; D not certain. The CDR3 has 13 residues. V was cut by 6 bases and J by 2 bases, with 10 bases left in between. The germline V gene encodes CDR1 MRHNA and CDR2 SNTAGT.

Here the CDR3 reads CASSPQDRGAYEQYF. The CDR3 coding sequence is TGTGCCAGCTCACCACAGGACAGGGGTGCCTACGAGCAGTACTTC. This chain connects TRBV18 to TRBJ2-7; 9 bases match TRBD1. The junction had 3 bases not matched to a gene; V was cut back by 1 base and J by 2 bases. This CDR3 has 15 amino acids. Germline lookup yields CDR1 KGHSH and CDR2 LQKENI.

Only a few counts were recorded for this clone. This chain joins TRBV30 and TRBJ2-7; tentatively, D is TRBD2 (6 bases). V lost 3 bases and J 0 bases, leaving 15 bases between the germline ends. Germline CDR1 and CDR2: GTSNPN and SVGIG (reference sequence). The CDR3 length is 15 residues. DNA of the CDR3: TGTGCCTGGAGGGAATCGGGGGTCCCCTCCTACGAGCAGTACTTC. It translates to CAWRESGVPSYEQYF.

The chain has TRBV9 and TRBJ2-7, with 9 bases aligning to TRBD2. Unmatched junction bases numbered 5, after V lost 4 bases and J lost 3 bases. Germline V lookup: CDR1 SGDLS, CDR2 YYNGEE. This CDR3 contains 14 residues. The CDR3 bases are TGTGCCAGCAGCTCCCGTAGCGGGGGCTACGAGCAGTACTTC. Amino acids: CASSSRSGGYEQYF.

The genes are TRBV5-4 and TRBJ2-3; the match to TRBD2 covers 12 bases. The V segment lost 2 bases and the J segment 0 bases; nucleotides outside the gene matches: 1. Germline CDR1 is SGHNT and CDR2 is YYREEE (reference sequence). The CDR3 has 16 amino acids. DNA of the CDR3: TGTGCCAGCAGCTTCGGGACTAGCGGGAGCACAGATACGCAGTATTTT. Translation: CASSFGTSGSTDTQYF.

V and J are TRBV6-5 and TRBJ2-3; weak D call: TRBD2 (5 bases). Trimming cost V 6 bases and J 5 bases, with 12 bases left between them. The CDR3 is made up of 13 amino acids. Germline V lookup: CDR1 MNHEY, CDR2 SVGAGI. CDR3 in amino acids: CASRGLILDTQYF. The CDR3 DNA reads as TGTGCCAGCAGAGGACTGATTCTAGATACGCAGTATTTT.

The J gene is TRBJ2-5, the V gene TRBV11-2, with 14 bases that match TRBD2. CDR1 and CDR2 from the germline V gene are SGHAT and FQNNGV. V shed 5 bases, J shed 1 base, and the junction held 6 bases outside the gene matches. This CDR3 comprises 17 residues. The CDR3 loop reads CASSPGLAGGLQETQYF. CDR3 bases: TGTGCCAGCAGCCCTGGACTAGCGGGGGGCCTCCAAGAGACCCAGTACTTC.

The chain uses TRBV18 and TRBJ2-2, with D tentatively TRBD1 (6 bases). This CDR3 contains 15 residues. V lost 3 bases to trimming and J lost 0 bases, with 8 bases between them. Germline V lookup: CDR1 KGHSH, CDR2 LQKENI. DNA of the CDR3: TGTGCCAGCTCACCGACAGGAACGAACACCGGGGAGCTGTTTTTT. This encodes CASSPTGTNTGELFF.

The rearrangement uses TRBV14 and TRBJ2-3; the D is unclear. The germline V gene encodes CDR1 SGHDN and CDR2 FVKESK. This CDR3 has 15 amino acids. V was clipped by 4 bases and J by 0 bases, with 11 bases between them. CDR3 DNA: TGTGCCAGCAGCCGCATCTGGGCTAGCACAGATACGCAGTATTTT. The encoded protein is CASSRIWASTDTQYF.

The chain has TRBV11-2 and TRBJ2-7; a possible D gene is TRBD2 (5 bases). Germline values: CDR1 SGHAT, CDR2 FQNNGV. CDR3 length: 17 amino acids. Trimming took 1 base from V and 5 from J, leaving 21 bases between them. CDR3 DNA sequence: TGTGCCAGCAGCTTAGTTGGTTGGCGGCCCCGCGGGCACGAGCAGTACTTC. Protein: CASSLVGWRPRGHEQYF.

The table lists this clone with a few counts. The rearrangement uses TRBV30 and TRBJ1-4; 8 bases are shared with TRBD1. The CDR3 covers 14 residues. CDR1 is GTSNPN, CDR2 SVGIG, per germline (reference sequence). Germline trimming cut 3 bases from V and 7 bases from J; bases unmatched to any gene: 7. The CDR3, as DNA: TGTGCCTGGAGGCCCGGGACAGGAAGTGAAAAACTGTTTTTT. It translates to CAWRPGTGSEKLFF.